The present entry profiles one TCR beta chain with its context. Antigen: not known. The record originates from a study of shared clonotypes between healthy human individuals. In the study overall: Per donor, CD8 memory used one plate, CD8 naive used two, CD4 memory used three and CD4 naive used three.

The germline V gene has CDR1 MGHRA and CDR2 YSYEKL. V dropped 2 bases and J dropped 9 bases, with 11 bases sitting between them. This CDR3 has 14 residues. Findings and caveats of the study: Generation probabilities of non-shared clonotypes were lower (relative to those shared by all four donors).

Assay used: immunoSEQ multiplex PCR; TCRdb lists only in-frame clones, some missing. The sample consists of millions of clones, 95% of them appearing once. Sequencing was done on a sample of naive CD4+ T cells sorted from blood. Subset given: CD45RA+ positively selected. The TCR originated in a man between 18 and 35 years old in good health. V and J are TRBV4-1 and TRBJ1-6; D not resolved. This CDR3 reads CASSQPPFGSPLHF. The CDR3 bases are TGCGCCAGCAGCCAACCTCCTTTCGGTTCACCCCTCCACTTT.